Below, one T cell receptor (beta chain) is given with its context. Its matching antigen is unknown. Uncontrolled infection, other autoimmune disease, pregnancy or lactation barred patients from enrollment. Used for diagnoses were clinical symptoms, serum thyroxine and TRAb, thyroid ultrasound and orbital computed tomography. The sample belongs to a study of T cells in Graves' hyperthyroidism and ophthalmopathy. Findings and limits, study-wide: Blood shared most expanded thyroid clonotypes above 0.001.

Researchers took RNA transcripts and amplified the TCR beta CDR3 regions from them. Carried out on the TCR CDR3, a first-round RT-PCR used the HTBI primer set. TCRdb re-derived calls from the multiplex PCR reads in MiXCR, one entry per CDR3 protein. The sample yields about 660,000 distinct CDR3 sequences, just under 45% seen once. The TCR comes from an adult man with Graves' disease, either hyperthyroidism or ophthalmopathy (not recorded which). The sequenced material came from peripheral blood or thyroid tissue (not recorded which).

The CDR3 region is CAIRPGSRSQPQHF. In DNA form, the CDR3 reads TGTGCCATACGCCCAGGGAGTAGGAGTCAGCCCCAGCATTTT. This rearrangement joins TRBV10-3 to TRBJ1-5; TRBD1 is a possible D gene (5 bases). This CDR3 region has 14 residues. In germline, CDR1 is ENHRY, CDR2 SYGVKD. The V gene lost 9 bases and the J gene lost 6 bases, with 18 bases spanning the gap.